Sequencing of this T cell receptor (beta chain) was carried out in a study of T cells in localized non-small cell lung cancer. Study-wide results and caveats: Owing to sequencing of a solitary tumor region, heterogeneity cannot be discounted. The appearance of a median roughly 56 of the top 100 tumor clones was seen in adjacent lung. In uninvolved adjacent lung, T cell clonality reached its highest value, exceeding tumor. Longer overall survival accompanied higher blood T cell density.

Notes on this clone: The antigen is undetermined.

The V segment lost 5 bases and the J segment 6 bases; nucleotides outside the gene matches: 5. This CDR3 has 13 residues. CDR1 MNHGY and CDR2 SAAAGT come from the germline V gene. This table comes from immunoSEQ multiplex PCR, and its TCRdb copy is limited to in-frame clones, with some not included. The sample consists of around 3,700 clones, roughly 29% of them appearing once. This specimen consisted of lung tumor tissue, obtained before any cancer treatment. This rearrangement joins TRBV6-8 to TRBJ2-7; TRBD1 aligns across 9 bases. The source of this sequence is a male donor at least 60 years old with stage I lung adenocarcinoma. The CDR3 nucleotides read TGTGCCAGCAGTAGACAGGGGGAGGGCGAGCAGTACGTC. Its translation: CASSRQGEGEQYV.